The 7 T cell receptor beta chains in this list originate from one sample, sequenced in a study of CD8+CD57+ T cells in acquired aplastic anemia (dated by TCRdb to 2017 to 2018). Expansion of CD8+CD57+ cells had been shown by flow cytometry in the patients chosen for sequencing. Sequencing relied on an Illumina HiSeq 2000. Profiling of TCR beta VDJ combinations and CDR3 sequences used genomic DNA as the template. TCRdb reanalyzed the raw reads on its own, using fastp at Q25 for trimming and MiXCR for clone calling, and kept in-frame beta chains. A single entry per CDR3 protein holds the most common genes and DNA from its merged rows. For this sample there are under 350,000 distinct CDR3 sequences; around three fifths appear just once. 1.3% of the sample lies in the top ten. Material for sequencing was sorted CD4+, CD8+, or CD8+CD57+ T cells (not recorded which) from PBMCs. These TCRs come from a human donor with aplastic anemia.

This sequence joins TRBV29-1 and TRBJ2-7; TRBD1 matches at 7 bases. V was pared by 5 bases and J by 4 bases, with 2 bases of the junction left unmatched. The CDR3 is 11 amino acids. Germline-derived CDR1 and CDR2 are SQVTM and ANQGSEA. The CDR3 bases are TGCAGCGTTAGGGGGCCTTACGAGCAGTACTTC. Its protein product is CSVRGPYEQYF.

V is TRBV7-6 and J is TRBJ1-6; D unclear. V was clipped by 5 bases and J by 10 bases, with 15 bases between them. Per germline, CDR1 SGHVS and CDR2 FNYEAQ. This CDR3 has 14 residues. The CDR3: CASSETWRESPLHF. The CDR3 bases are TGTGCCAGCAGCGAGACATGGAGAGAATCACCCCTCCACTTT.

The chain employs TRBV7-6 and TRBJ1-2; D may be TRBD1 (5 bases). CDR3 length equals 15 residues. Trimming cost V 2 bases and J 2 bases, with 12 bases left between them. Germline CDR1 and CDR2: SGHVS and FNYEAQ. CDR3: CASSLFRERNYGYTF. In DNA, the CDR3 is TGTGCCAGCAGCTTATTCAGGGAGAGGAACTATGGCTACACCTTC.

The V call is TRBV2, the J call TRBJ2-1; 12 bases fit TRBD2. V lost 4 bases and J lost 9; bases outside the gene matches: 7. Germline values: CDR1 SNHLY, CDR2 FYNNEI. This CDR3 comprises 15 residues. The CDR3 DNA is TGTGCCAGCAGTGTCCCTAGCGGGAGGGCCCTTGAGCAGTTCTTC. It translates to CASSVPSGRALEQFF.

This chain uses TRBV10-3 with TRBJ1-6, with no clear D. V gave up 4 bases and J gave up 9 bases, with 13 bases separating them. This CDR3 spans 14 amino acids. Germline CDR1 reads ENHRY; CDR2 reads SYGVKD. CDR3 loop: CAISVSTSSSPLHF. The DNA for the CDR3 is TGTGCCATCAGTGTGTCGACCTCTAGTTCACCCCTCCACTTT.

This chain connects TRBV5-1 to TRBJ2-5, with TRBD1 as a possible D gene (5 bases). Trimming removed 8 bases at V and 5 bases at J, with 19 bases between. The CDR3 has 14 residues. The germline CDR1 and CDR2 sequences are SGHRS and YFSETQ. The CDR3 DNA reads TGCGCCAGTAACCTGTATGGGGCAGGGGAGACCCAGTACTTC. This codes for CASNLYGAGETQYF.

The V and J genes are TRBV4-1 and TRBJ2-3; D might be TRBD2 (7 bases). The CDR3 runs 13 residues. Per germline, CDR1 MGHRA and CDR2 YSYEKL. Trimming left V 4 bases short and J 8 bases short, with 13 bases between. The CDR3 sequence is CASSPGRGATQYF. The CDR3 DNA reads TGCGCCAGCAGCCCAGGCCGGGGGGCTACGCAGTATTTT.